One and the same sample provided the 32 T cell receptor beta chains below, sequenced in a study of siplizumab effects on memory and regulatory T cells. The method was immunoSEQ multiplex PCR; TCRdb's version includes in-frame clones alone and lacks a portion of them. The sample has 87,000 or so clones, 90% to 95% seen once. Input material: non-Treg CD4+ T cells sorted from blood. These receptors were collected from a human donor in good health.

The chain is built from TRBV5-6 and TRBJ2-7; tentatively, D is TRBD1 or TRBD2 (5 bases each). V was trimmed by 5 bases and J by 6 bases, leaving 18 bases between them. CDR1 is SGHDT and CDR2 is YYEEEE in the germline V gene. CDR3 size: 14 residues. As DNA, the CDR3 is TGTGCCAGCAGTGGGCGGGCTGCCGGGGCCGAGCAGTACTTC. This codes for CASSGRAAGAEQYF.

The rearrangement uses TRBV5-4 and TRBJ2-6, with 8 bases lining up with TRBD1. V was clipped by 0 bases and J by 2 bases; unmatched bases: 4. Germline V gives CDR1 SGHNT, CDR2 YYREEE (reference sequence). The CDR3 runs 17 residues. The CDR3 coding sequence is TGTGCCAGCAGCTTGGAAGGACAGGGCCCTGGGGCCAACGTCCTGACTTTC. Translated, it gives CASSLEGQGPGANVLTF. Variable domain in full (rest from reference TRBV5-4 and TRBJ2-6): ETGVTQSPTHLIKTRGQQVTLRCSSQSGHNTVSWYQQALGQGPQFIFQYYREEENGRGNFPPRFSGLQFPNYSSELNVNALELDDSALYLCASSLEGQGPGANVLTFGAGSRLTVL.

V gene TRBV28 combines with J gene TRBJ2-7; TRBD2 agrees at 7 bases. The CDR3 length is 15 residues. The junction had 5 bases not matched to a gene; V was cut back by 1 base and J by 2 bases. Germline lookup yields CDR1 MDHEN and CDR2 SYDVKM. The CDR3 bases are TGTGCCAGCAGTTTATCCTCAGCGGGAACCTACGAGCAGTACTTC. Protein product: CASSLSSAGTYEQYF.

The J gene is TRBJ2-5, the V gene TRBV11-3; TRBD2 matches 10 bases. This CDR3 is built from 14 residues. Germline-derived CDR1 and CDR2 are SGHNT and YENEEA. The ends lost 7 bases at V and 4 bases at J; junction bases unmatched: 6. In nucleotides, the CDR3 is TGTGCCAGCACCGTGAGCGGGAGGGGAGAGACCCAGTACTTC. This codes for CASTVSGRGETQYF.

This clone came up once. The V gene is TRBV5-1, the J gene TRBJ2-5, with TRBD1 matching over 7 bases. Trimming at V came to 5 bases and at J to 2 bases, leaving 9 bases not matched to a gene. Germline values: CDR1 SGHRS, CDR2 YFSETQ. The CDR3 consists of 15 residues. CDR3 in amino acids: CASRAGGTSQETQYF. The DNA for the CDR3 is TGCGCCAGCAGGGCAGGGGGAACGAGTCAAGAGACCCAGTACTTC.

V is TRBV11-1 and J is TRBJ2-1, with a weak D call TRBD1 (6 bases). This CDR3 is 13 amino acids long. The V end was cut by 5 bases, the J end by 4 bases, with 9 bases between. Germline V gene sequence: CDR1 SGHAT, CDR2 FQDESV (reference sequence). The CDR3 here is CASSPDRYNEQFF. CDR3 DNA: TGTGCCAGCAGCCCAGACAGGTACAATGAGCAGTTCTTC.

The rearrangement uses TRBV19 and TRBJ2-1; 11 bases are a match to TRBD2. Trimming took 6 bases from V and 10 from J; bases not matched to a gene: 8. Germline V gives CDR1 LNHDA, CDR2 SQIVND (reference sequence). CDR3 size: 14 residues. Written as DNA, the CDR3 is TGTGCCAGTAGAGGGCTAGCGGGAGGAGACGAGCAGTTCTTC. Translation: CASRGLAGGDEQFF.

The CDR3 DNA reads TGTGCCAGCAGCTTGCCAGCCTACAATGAGCAGTTCTTC. Translation gives CASSLPAYNEQFF. V usage is TRBV5-4 and J usage is TRBJ2-1, with D unresolved. This CDR3 region has 13 residues. CDR1 is SGHNT and CDR2 is YYREEE in the germline V gene (reference sequence). Trimming removed 1 base at V and 2 bases at J, with 4 bases between.

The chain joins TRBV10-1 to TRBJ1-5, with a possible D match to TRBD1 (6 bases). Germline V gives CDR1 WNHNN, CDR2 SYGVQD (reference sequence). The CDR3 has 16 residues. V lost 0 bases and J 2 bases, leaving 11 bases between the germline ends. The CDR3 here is CASSESGGQRNQPQHF. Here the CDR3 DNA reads TGCGCCAGCAGTGAGTCGGGGGGACAACGCAATCAGCCCCAGCATTTT.

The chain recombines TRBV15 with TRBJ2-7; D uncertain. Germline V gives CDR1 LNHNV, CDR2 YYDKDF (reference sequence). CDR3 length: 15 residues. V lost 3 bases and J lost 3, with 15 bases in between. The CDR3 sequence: CATSSEVGNRYEQYF. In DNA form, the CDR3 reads TGTGCCACCAGCAGCGAGGTGGGCAACCGCTACGAGCAGTACTTC. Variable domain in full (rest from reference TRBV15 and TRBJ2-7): DAMVIQNPRYQVTQFGKPVTLSCSQTLNHNVMYWYQQKSSQAPKLLFHYYDKDFNNEADTPDNFQSRRPNTSFCFLDIRSPGLGDTAMYLCATSSEVGNRYEQYFGPGTRLTVT.

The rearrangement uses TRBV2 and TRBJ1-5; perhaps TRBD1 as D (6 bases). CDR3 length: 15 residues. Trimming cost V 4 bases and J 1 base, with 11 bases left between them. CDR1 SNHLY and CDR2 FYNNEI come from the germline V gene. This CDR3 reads CASSGGDTSNQPQHF. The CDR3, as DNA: TGTGCCAGCAGTGGGGGGGACACAAGCAATCAGCCCCAGCATTTT.

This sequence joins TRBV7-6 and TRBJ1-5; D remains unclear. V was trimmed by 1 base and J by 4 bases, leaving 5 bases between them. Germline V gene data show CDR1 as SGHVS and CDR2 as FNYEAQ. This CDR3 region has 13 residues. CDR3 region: CASSLGRNQPQHF. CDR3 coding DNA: TGTGCCAGCAGCTTAGGGAGAAATCAGCCCCAGCATTTT.

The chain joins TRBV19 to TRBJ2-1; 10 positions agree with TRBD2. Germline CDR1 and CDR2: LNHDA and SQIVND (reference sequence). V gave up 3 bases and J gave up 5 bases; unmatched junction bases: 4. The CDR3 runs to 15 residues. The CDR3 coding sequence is TGTGCCAGTAGTATCCCTAGCGGGGGTGACAATGAGCAGTTCTTC. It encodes CASSIPSGGDNEQFF.

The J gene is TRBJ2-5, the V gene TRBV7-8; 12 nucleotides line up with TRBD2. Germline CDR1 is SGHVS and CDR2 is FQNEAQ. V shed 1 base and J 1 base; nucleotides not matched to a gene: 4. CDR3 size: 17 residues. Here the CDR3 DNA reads TGTGCCAGCAGCTTAGGTTGGACTAGCGGGGCCCAAGAGACCCAGTACTTC. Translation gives CASSLGWTSGAQETQYF.

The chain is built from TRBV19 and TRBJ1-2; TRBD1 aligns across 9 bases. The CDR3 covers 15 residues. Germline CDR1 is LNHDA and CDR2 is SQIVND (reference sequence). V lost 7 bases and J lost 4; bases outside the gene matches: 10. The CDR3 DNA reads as TGTGCCAGTACAAGTATCAGGGGACAGGGCTATGGCTACACCTTC. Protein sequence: CASTSIRGQGYGYTF. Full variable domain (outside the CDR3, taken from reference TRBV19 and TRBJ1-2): DGGITQSPKYLFRKEGQNVTLSCEQNLNHDAMYWYRQDPGQGLRLIYYSQIVNDFQKGDIAEGYSVSREKKESFPLTVTSAQKNPTAFYLCASTSIRGQGYGYTFGSGTRLTVV.

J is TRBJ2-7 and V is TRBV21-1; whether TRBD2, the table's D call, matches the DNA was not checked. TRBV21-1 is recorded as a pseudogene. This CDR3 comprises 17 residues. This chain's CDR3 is CASSTLRTSGMGGEQYF. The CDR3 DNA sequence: TGTGCCAGCAGCACCCTAAGGACTAGCGGGATGGGAGGCGAGCAGTACTTC.

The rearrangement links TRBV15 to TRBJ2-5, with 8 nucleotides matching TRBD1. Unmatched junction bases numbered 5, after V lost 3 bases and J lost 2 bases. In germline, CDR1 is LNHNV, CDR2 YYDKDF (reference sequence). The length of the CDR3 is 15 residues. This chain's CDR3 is CATSRGDRGQETQYF. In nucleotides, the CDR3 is TGTGCCACCAGCAGGGGTGACAGGGGTCAAGAGACCCAGTACTTC.

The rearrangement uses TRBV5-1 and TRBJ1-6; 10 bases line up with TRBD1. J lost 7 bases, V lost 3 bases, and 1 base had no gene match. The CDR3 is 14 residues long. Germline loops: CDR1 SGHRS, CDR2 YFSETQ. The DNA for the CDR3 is TGCGCCAGCAGCTCGGGACAGGGGAATTCACCCCTCCACTTT. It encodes CASSSGQGNSPLHF.

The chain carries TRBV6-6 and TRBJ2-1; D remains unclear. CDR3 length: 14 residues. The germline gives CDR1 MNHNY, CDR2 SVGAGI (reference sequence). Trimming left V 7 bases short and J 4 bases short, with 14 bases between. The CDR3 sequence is CASTQGPSYNEQFF. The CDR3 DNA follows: TGTGCCAGCACTCAAGGACCGTCGTACAATGAGCAGTTCTTC.

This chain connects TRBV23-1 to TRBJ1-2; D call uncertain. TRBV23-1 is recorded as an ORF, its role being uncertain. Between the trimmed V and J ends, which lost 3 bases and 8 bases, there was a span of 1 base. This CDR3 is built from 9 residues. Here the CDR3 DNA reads TGCGCCAGCAGTCAGGGCTACACCTTC. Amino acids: CASSQGYTF.

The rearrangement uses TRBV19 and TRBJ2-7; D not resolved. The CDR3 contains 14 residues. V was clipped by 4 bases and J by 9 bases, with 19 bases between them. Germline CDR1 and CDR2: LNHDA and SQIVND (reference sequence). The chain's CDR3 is CASSSPGPGAMQYF. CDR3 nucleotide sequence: TGTGCCAGTAGTAGCCCGGGCCCCGGAGCGATGCAGTACTTC. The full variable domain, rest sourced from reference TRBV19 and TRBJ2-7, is DGGITQSPKYLFRKEGQNVTLSCEQNLNHDAMYWYRQDPGQGLRLIYYSQIVNDFQKGDIAEGYSVSREKKESFPLTVTSAQKNPTAFYLCASSSPGPGAMQYFGPGTRLTVT.

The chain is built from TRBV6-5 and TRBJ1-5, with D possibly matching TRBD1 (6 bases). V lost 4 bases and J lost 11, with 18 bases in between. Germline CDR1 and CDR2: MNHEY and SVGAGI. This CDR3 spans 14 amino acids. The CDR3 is CASSSTGSGPAQHF. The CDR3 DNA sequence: TGTGCCAGCAGTTCTACAGGGTCGGGCCCGGCCCAGCATTTT.

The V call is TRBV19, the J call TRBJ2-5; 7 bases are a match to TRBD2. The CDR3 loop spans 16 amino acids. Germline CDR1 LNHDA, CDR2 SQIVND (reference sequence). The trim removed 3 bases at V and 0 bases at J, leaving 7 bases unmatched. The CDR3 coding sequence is TGTGCCAGTAGTATGTTCCAGGGAGGGTACCAAGAGACCCAGTACTTC. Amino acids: CASSMFQGGYQETQYF.

Written as DNA, the CDR3 is TGTGCCAGCAGCGGAGGGGGACTAGCGGGAGCGTCGGGGGAGACCCAGTACTTC. Its protein product is CASSGGGLAGASGETQYF. The chain links TRBV9 to TRBJ2-5; TRBD2 agrees at 14 bases. V dropped 3 bases and J dropped 5; count of bases not matched to a gene: 12. Germline V lookup: CDR1 SGDLS, CDR2 YYNGEE. This CDR3 region has 18 residues.

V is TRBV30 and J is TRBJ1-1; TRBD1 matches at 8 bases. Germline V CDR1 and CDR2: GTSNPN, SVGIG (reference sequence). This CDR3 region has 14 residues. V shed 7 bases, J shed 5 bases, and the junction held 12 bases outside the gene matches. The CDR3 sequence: CASYTGGTTTEAFF. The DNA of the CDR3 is TGTGCCTCATATACAGGGGGGACTACTACTGAAGCTTTCTTT.

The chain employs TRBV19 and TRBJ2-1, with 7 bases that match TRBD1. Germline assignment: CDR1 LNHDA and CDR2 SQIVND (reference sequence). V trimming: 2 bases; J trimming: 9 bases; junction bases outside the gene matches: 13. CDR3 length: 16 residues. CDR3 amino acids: CASSIFTRNRGFEQFF. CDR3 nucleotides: TGTGCCAGTAGTATATTTACGCGTAACAGGGGCTTTGAGCAGTTCTTC.

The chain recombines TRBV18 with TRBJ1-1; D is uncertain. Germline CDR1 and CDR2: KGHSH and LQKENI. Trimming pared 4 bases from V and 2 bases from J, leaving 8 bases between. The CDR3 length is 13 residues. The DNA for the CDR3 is TGTGCCAGCTCACTTGGTCTTAACACTGAAGCTTTCTTT. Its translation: CASSLGLNTEAFF.

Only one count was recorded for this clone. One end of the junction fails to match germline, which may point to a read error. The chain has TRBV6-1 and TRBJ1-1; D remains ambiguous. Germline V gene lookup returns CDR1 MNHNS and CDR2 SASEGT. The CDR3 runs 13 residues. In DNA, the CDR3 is TGTGCCATCAGTGAGTCTCTGAACACTGAAGCTTTCTTT. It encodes CAISESLNTEAFF.

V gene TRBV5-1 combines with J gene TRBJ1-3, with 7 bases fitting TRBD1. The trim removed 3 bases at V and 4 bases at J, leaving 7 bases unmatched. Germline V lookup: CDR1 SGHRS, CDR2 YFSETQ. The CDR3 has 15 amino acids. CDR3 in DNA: TGCGCCAGCAGCTCGGGGGACAGACGAGGAAACACCATATATTTT. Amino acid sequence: CASSSGDRRGNTIYF.

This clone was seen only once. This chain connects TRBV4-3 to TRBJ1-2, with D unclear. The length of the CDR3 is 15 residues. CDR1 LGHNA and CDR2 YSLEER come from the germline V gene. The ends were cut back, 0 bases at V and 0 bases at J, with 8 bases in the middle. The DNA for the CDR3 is TGCGCCAGCAGCCAAGACAGAATCGCTAACTATGGCTACACCTTC. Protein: CASSQDRIANYGYTF.

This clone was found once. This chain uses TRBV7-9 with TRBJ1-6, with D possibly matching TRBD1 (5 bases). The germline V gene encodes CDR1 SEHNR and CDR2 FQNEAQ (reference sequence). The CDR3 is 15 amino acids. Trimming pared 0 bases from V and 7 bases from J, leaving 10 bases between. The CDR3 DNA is TGTGCCAGCAGCTTAGCGGGAGGGGAGAATTCACCCCTCCACTTT. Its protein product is CASSLAGGENSPLHF.

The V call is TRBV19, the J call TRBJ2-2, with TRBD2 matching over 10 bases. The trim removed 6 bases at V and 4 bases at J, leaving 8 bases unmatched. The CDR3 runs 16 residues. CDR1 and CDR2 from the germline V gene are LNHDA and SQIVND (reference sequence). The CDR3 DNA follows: TGTGCCAGTAGGATAAGCGGGAGGGCCGCCACCGGGGAGCTGTTTTTT. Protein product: CASRISGRAATGELFF.